The present T cell receptor (beta chain) was sequenced within a study of T cell responses to AZD1222 COVID-19 vaccine. The study's findings and limits: At baseline, seropositivity was found in only a handful of AZD1222 recipients.

The CDR3 loop spans 13 amino acids. With V trimmed by 0 bases and J by 4 bases, 0 bases remained unmatched. The germline V gene has CDR1 LGHNA and CDR2 YSLEER. Concerning this clone itself: The antigen remains undetermined.

Some clones are missing from TCRdb's copy, which holds only in-frame ones; the method was immunoSEQ multiplex PCR. The sample lists roughly 70,000 clones, roughly four fifths occurring once. The sequenced sample was peripheral blood, obtained on day 0 of AZD1222 vaccination. The chain is built from TRBV4-3 and TRBJ2-7, with TRBD1 identical over 7 bases. The sequence came from an adult in good health. CDR3 DNA: TGCGCCAGCAGCCAAGACAGGGGGTACGAGCAGTACTTC. It codes for CASSQDRGYEQYF.